This T cell receptor beta chain was obtained from a study of CD8+ T cells in alopecia areata. Overall study findings and caveats: Sequencing of scalp samples also captures resident alphabeta T cells of normal skin. Patients showed less clear TCR sequence sharing than mice, possibly partly because of HLA diversity.

As regards this clone: Its specificity is unknown.

Individuals with alopecia areata gave both lesional scalp punch biopsies and peripheral blood for collection. Sorting separated CD4+ and CD8+ T cells out of PBMCs. The sequencing template was cDNA reverse transcribed from extracted RNA. Sequenced by immunoSEQ multiplex PCR; TCRdb stores in-frame clones only, minus some. Here the sample spans about 97,000 clones, approximately 42% being singletons. The clonotype was recovered from a human donor with alopecia areata. The specimen sequenced was CD4+ T cells sorted from blood.

As DNA, the CDR3 is TGTGCCAGCAGCTTAGCCCCCCTGGGGAGGGGAGGCACAGATACGCAGTATTTT. This translates into CASSLAPLGRGGTDTQYF. The J gene is TRBJ2-3, the V gene TRBV7-2; 7 bases line up with TRBD2. The junction had 10 bases not matched to a gene; V was cut back by 0 bases and J by 1 base. Germline CDR1 reads SGHTA; CDR2 reads FQGNSA. CDR3 length equals 18 residues.